The sequence of this T cell receptor (beta chain) was determined in a study of T cell repertoires in cytomegalovirus infection. Whole-study results and caveats: Clonotype analysis showed dominance of the ex vivo response by HLA-C-restricted CMV-specific TCR beta clonotypes.

TCRdb redid the calling of the reads with MiXCR, one entry per CDR3 protein. The profile shows some 700,000 distinct CDR3 sequences, 35% of them singletons. Note on this clonotype: Its cognate antigen is unknown.

Trimming cost V 1 base and J 4 bases, with 14 bases left between them. This CDR3 contains 16 residues. The rearrangement uses TRBV12-3 or TRBV12-4 and TRBJ1-5; possible D gene TRBD1, 5 bases. This TCR was sampled from a human donor in good health (CMV status not recorded). Some clones in this sample may be carry-over from other donors' samples. The sequenced sample was PBMCs. CDR3 bases: TGTGCCAGCAGTTTAGAAATTGGTGGGGGAAATCAGCCCCAGCATTTT. Protein product: CASSLEIGGGNQPQHF.